This T cell receptor beta chain emerged from a study of blood T cell repertoires in COVID-19. Study as a whole: Italy, Spain and the United States were the sources of the convalescent and acute COVID-19 samples.

J gave up 4 bases and V 5 bases, and 11 bases lay outside the gene matches. Germline V gene lookup returns CDR1 SGHVS and CDR2 FQNEAQ. The CDR3 is 16 amino acids. Original analysis: Reference gene primer amplification in the assay estimated nucleated cell counts. This table comes from immunoSEQ multiplex PCR, and its TCRdb copy is limited to in-frame clones, with some not included. V, J and clone size are those of that table, while D and trimming were read from the DNA. The table has approximately 300,000 clones, 89% seen once. This clonotype was obtained from a man younger than 35 who had recovered from COVID-19. The specimen was peripheral blood. The rearrangement joins TRBV7-8 to TRBJ2-5; 9 bases line up with TRBD2. The chain's CDR3 is CASSPLPRGGGETQYF. As DNA, the CDR3 is TGTGCCAGCAGCCCCCTTCCGCGGGGGGGTGGAGAGACCCAGTACTTC. Supplemented by reference TRBV7-8 and TRBJ2-5, the full variable domain reads GAGVSQSPRYKVAKRGQDVALRCDPISGHVSLFWYQQALGQGPEFLTYFQNEAQLDKSGLPSDRFFAERPEGSVSTLKIQRTQQEDSAVYLCASSPLPRGGGETQYFGPGTRLLVL.